The 12 T cell receptor beta chains below come from one sample, sequenced in a study of liver allograft versus peripheral blood T cells. Study-wide background: Comparing T cell receptor repertoires in transplanted livers with those in recipients' peripheral blood was part of the design.

TCRdb independently ran MiXCR on the reads; one entry per CDR3 protein. The profile covers some 14,000 distinct CDR3 sequences, with about 18% appearing a single time and roughly 2% taken by the ten largest. All receptors derive from a human patient who had a liver transplant. Part of the T cells may come from the graft donor.

This chain links TRBV5-5 with TRBJ2-5; 7 nucleotides align to TRBD2. CDR3 length equals 15 residues. Germline-derived CDR1 and CDR2 are SGHKS and YYEKEE (reference sequence). Trimming cost V 4 bases and J 5 bases; bases outside gene matches: 11. In DNA, the CDR3 is TGTGCCAGCAGCCCCCTGGCGGGAGTGGTGGAGACCCAGTACTTC. It specifies CASSPLAGVVETQYF.

This clonotype is categorized as medium-sized. This chain connects TRBV28 to TRBJ2-6; TRBD1 agrees at 8 bases. Trimming cost V 7 bases and J 0 bases; bases outside gene matches: 11. The CDR3 spans 18 residues. Germline CDR1 reads MDHEN; CDR2 reads SYDVKM. CDR3 DNA sequence: TGTGCCAGCACCCCAAGGGGCAGGGGGCTCTCTGGGGCCAACGTCCTGACTTTC. This translates into CASTPRGRGLSGANVLTF.

This clonotype was counted ten times or more. V is TRBV5-4 and J is TRBJ1-1; possibly TRBD1 for D (6 bases). The germline V gene has CDR1 SGHNT and CDR2 YYREEE (reference sequence). CDR3 size: 14 residues. Trimming pared 3 bases from V and 4 bases from J, leaving 13 bases between. The CDR3 nucleotides read TGTGCCAGCAGCTCATCGGGGGCTTTCACTGAAGCTTTCTTT. This gives the protein CASSSSGAFTEAFF.

As regards this clonotype: A much larger clone lies a single base off, so this may be a read error. The rearrangement joins TRBV6-1 to TRBJ1-5; weak D call: TRBD1 (5 bases). Germline V lookup: CDR1 MNHNS, CDR2 SASEGT. The CDR3 loop spans 15 amino acids. CDR3 DNA: TGTACCAGCAGTTACGGGGCAGGGTCCAATCAGCCCCAGCATTTT. Its protein is CTSSYGAGSNQPQHF.

Concerning this clonotype: The germline gene is not matched at one end of the junction; a read error may be the cause. The rearrangement links TRBV28 to TRBJ1-1, with 8 bases matching TRBD1. Germline CDR1 and CDR2: MDHEN and SYDVKM. This CDR3 is built from 16 residues. In nucleotides, the CDR3 is TGTGCCTGCAGTTTTGAGCAGGGGGCCCTCAACACTGAAGCTTTCTTT. This translates into CACSFEQGALNTEAFF. The whole variable domain, filled in from reference TRBV28 and TRBJ1-1, reads DVKVTQSSRYLVKRTGEKVFLECVQDMDHENMFWYRQDPGLGLRLIYFSYDVKMKEKGDIPEGYSVSREKKERFSLILESASTNQTSMYLCACSFEQGALNTEAFFGQGTRLTVV.

The table lists this clonotype with many counts. This rearrangement joins TRBV7-3 to TRBJ2-2; 8 positions match TRBD1. Germline V gene data show CDR1 as SGHTA and CDR2 as FQGTGA. The CDR3 contains 15 residues. V dropped 7 bases and J dropped 6; count of bases not matched to a gene: 10. CDR3 coding DNA: TGTGCCAGCACCCTCGTCACAGGGGGTCCCGGGGAGCTGTTTTTT. Translated: CASTLVTGGPGELFF.

Sample share makes this clonotype medium-sized. The gene calls are TRBV7-2 and TRBJ2-7; TRBD1 might be the D (5 bases). The V and J ends lost 5 bases and 7 bases respectively, with 15 bases between them. The CDR3 contains 13 residues. Germline CDR1 reads SGHTA; CDR2 reads FQGNSA. CDR3 residues: CASSRQPGGEQYF. CDR3 coding DNA: TGTGCCAGCAGCCGACAGCCGGGTGGGGAGCAGTACTTC. Full variable domain (remainder filled in from reference TRBV7-2 and TRBJ2-7): GAGVSQSPSNKVTEKGKDVELRCDPISGHTALYWYRQSLGQGLEFLIYFQGNSAPDKSGLPSDRFSAERTGGSVSTLTIQRTQQEDSAVYLCASSRQPGGEQYFGPGTRLTVT.

To note about this clonotype: A read error is possible here, since a much larger clone lies one base away. The V and J genes are TRBV6-5 and TRBJ1-2; 7 positions agree with TRBD1. Germline V gene data show CDR1 as MNHEY and CDR2 as SVGAGI. The CDR3 extends over 11 amino acids. CDR3: CVSKGARGYTF. The CDR3 region has the DNA TGTGTCAGCAAGGGGGCGCGTGGCTACACCTTC.

This clonotype is medium-sized (0.01 to 0.1%) within its sample. The CDR3 DNA reads as TGTGCCAGCAGCCTACTCGGACAGGCTGGAAACACCATATATTTT. As protein: CASSLLGQAGNTIYF. V and J are TRBV7-6 and TRBJ1-3, with 7 bases aligning to TRBD1. Germline values: CDR1 SGHVS, CDR2 FNYEAQ. J was trimmed by 2 bases and V by 5 bases; bases with no gene match: 6. CDR3 size: 15 residues.

This clonotype qualifies as medium-sized (0.01 to 0.1%). The rearrangement links TRBV5-4 to TRBJ2-4; 8 positions agree with TRBD1. CDR3 size: 15 residues. Germline values: CDR1 SGHNT, CDR2 YYREEE (reference sequence). With V trimmed by 3 bases and J by 7 bases, 9 bases remained unmatched. DNA for the CDR3: TGTGCCAGCAGCTCCTCAGGGGGCCCTACCAACATTCAGTACTTC. Translated, it gives CASSSSGGPTNIQYF.

This clonotype is categorized as medium-sized. The V call is TRBV29-1, the J call TRBJ2-2, with 7 bases fitting TRBD2. CDR3 size: 14 residues. Trimming at V came to 6 bases and at J to 3 bases, leaving 7 bases not matched to a gene. Germline CDR1 reads SQVTM; CDR2 reads ANQGSEA. The CDR3 sequence: CSVKRGVDTGELFF. CDR3 nucleotides: TGCAGCGTCAAACGGGGGGTGGACACCGGGGAGCTGTTTTTT.

This chain links TRBV19 with TRBJ1-5, with D unresolved. The CDR3 covers 15 residues. Germline V lookup: CDR1 LNHDA, CDR2 SQIVND (reference sequence). Between the trimmed V and J ends, which lost 3 bases and 2 bases, there was a span of 11 bases. CDR3 region: CASSIGRRGNQPQHF. The CDR3 coding sequence is TGTGCCAGTAGTATTGGGAGAAGGGGCAATCAGCCCCAGCATTTT.